This T cell receptor (beta chain) was identified during a study of T cells in Graves' hyperthyroidism and ophthalmopathy. Study summary: Upon initial diagnosis and before any treatment, peripheral blood was collected.

Findings and limits, study-wide: The model foresaw ophthalmopathy a median about 6.1 months prior to onset.

It was RNA transcripts that yielded the amplified TCR beta CDR3 regions. HTBI primers drove first-round RT-PCR of the TCR CDR3. TCRdb re-called the multiplex PCR reads through MiXCR, storing one row per CDR3 protein. The table records 550,000 to 650,000 distinct CDR3 sequences, around 14% of them present only once. These patients, aged 18 to 65, had recently diagnosed hyperthyroidism lasting under 2 months. The PBMCs were taken from around 9.1 ml of fresh peripheral blood. Turning to this clonotype: The antigen is unknown.

CDR3 length: 17 amino acids. With 1 base clipped from V and 1 base from J, the junction kept 5 bases outside the gene matches. Germline CDR1 is LGHDT and CDR2 is YNNKEL (reference sequence). Sequencing was performed on blood. The rearrangement joins TRBV3-1 to TRBJ1-5; 9 nucleotides agree with TRBD1. The clonotype comes from a woman aged 30 to 39 with Graves' hyperthyroidism that later progressed to Graves' ophthalmopathy. The CDR3 DNA is TGTGCCAGCAGCCAAGGGACAGGGGCAGGGAGCAATCAGCCCCAGCATTTT. Amino acids: CASSQGTGAGSNQPQHF.